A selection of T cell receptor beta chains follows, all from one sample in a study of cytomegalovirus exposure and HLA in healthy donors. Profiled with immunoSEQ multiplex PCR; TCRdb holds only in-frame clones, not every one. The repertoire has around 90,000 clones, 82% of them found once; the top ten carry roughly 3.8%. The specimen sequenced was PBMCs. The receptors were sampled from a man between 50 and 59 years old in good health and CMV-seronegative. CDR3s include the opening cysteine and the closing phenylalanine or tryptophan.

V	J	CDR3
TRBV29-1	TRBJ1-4	CSVLQYQGEKLFF
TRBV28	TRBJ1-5	CASSLLAGKSNQPQHF
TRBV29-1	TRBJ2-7	CSVVSTSGYRPYEQYF
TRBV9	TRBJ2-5	CASSAQETQYF
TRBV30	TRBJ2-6	CAWGTGITGANVLTF
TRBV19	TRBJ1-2	CASAPSRGYGYTF
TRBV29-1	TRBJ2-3	CSVVTGVTDTQYF
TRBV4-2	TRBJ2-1	CASSQGQGGYNEQFF
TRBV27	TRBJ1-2	CASSWLGTERDGYTF
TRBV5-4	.	CASNKREALDEQYF
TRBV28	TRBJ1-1	CASSTVGTGYGTEAFF
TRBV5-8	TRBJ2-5	CASSPGRLLYQETQYF
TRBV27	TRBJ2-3	CASSSRGWSDTQYF
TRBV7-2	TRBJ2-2	CASSFRGAETGELFF